Below, 2 T cell receptor beta chains from the same sample are listed, as sequenced in a study of somatic mutations in cytotoxic T cells in rheumatoid arthritis. Clones were read by immunoSEQ multiplex PCR, and TCRdb kept only the in-frame ones, dropping some. The sample yields around 20,000 clones, about 70% seen once. The sequenced material came from CD8+ T cells sorted from blood. The source is an adult with rheumatoid arthritis.

The J gene is TRBJ1-2, the V gene TRBV29-1; D is undetermined. This CDR3 has 12 residues. The germline V and J ends were trimmed by 2 bases and 5 bases, with 9 bases remaining between them. CDR1 and CDR2 from the germline V gene are SQVTM and ANQGSEA. DNA for the CDR3: TGCAGCGTTGAACAGGAGAGTTATGGCTACACCTTC. Its protein is CSVEQESYGYTF.

This clone has a single count. V is TRBV6-1 and J is TRBJ1-1; D is possibly TRBD1 (5 bases). V lost 0 bases to trimming and J lost 0 bases, with 8 bases between them. Per the germline V gene, CDR1 is MNHNS and CDR2 is SASEGT. CDR3 length: 15 amino acids. The CDR3 reads CASSEAWGLNTEAFF. Written as DNA, the CDR3 is TGTGCCAGCAGTGAAGCATGGGGGTTGAACACTGAAGCTTTCTTT.